A single sample gave rise to the 27 T cell receptor beta chains below, sequenced in a study of T-cell reconstitution after alpha-beta-depleted transplantation in children. Preparation of the TCRbeta library was carried out with unique molecular identifiers. One entry per CDR3 protein results from TCRdb running MiXCR on the PCR reads. The sample records under 3,500 distinct CDR3 sequences, 20% to 25% being singletons. Sequenced material: PBMCs, mostly from graft donor cells, taken 60 days after TCRalphabeta/CD19-depleted stem cell transplant. These TCRs come from a female patient aged 5 to 17 who had a stem cell transplant for acute lymphoblastic leukemia, so the T cells may come from the graft donor.

The table lists this clonotype with many counts. The genes are TRBV11-1 and TRBJ2-2; 9 bases fit TRBD2. The CDR3 spans 18 residues. The V and J ends lost 3 bases and 4 bases, in that order; junction bases with no gene match: 12. CDR1 is SGHAT and CDR2 is FQDESV in the germline V gene (reference sequence). The CDR3 DNA sequence: TGTGCCAGCAGCTTGGGGCTAGCGGGGACCCCAAGCACCGGGGAGCTGTTTTTT. It encodes CASSLGLAGTPSTGELFF.

The chain links TRBV19 to TRBJ1-2; D possibly corresponds to TRBD1 (6 bases). The length of the CDR3 is 14 residues. In germline, CDR1 is LNHDA, CDR2 SQIVND (reference sequence). The V gene lost 5 bases and the J gene lost 4 bases, with 14 bases spanning the gap. CDR3 in amino acids: CASSARQVLYGYTF. In DNA, the CDR3 is TGTGCCAGTAGTGCCCGACAGGTTCTCTATGGCTACACCTTC.

This clonotype qualifies as large (0.1 to 1%). CDR3 region: CASSRRTGGAGTDTQYF. The CDR3 DNA reads as TGTGCCAGCAGTAGAAGGACAGGGGGGGCAGGCACAGATACGCAGTATTTT. The chain joins TRBV6-1 to TRBJ2-3; TRBD1 matches at 10 bases. The CDR3 has 17 amino acids. Losses at the gene ends were 5 bases for V and 1 base for J; bases not matched to a gene: 9. The V gene's germline CDR1 is MNHNS and CDR2 SASEGT.

This clonotype was counted at least ten times. The chain couples TRBV7-9 to TRBJ2-1; tentatively, D is TRBD1 or TRBD2 (5 bases each). Between the trimmed V and J ends, which lost 4 bases and 3 bases, there was a span of 13 bases. This CDR3 spans 15 amino acids. Germline CDR1 and CDR2: SEHNR and FQNEAQ (reference sequence). CDR3 sequence reads: CASSWGRILYNEQFF. The CDR3 DNA reads as TGTGCCAGCAGCTGGGGGAGAATCCTCTACAATGAGCAGTTCTTC. Filled out from reference TRBV7-9 and TRBJ2-1, the complete variable domain reads DTGVSQNPRHKITKRGQNVTFRCDPISEHNRLYWYRQTLGQGPEFLTYFQNEAQLEKSRLLSDRFSAERPKGSFSTLEIQRTEQGDSAMYLCASSWGRILYNEQFFGPGTRLTVL.

This clonotype is termed large. This chain links TRBV5-1 with TRBJ2-3, with D possibly being TRBD2 (5 bases). V shed 1 base and J shed 2 bases, with 8 bases lying between them. This CDR3 spans 14 amino acids. The V gene's germline CDR1 is SGHRS and CDR2 YFSETQ. CDR3 nucleotides: TGCGCCAGCAGCTTGCGGGGTTTCACAGATACGCAGTATTTT. The encoded protein is CASSLRGFTDTQYF.

This clonotype was recorded many times. A much larger clonotype is one base distant, so this may be a read error. The chain is built from TRBV20-1 and TRBJ1-4; D is undetermined. The CDR3 loop spans 17 amino acids. Germline V gene data show CDR1 as DFQATT and CDR2 as SNEGSKA (reference sequence). The CDR3 sequence is CCARRFSGVATNEKLFF. The CDR3 DNA is TGCTGTGCTAGGAGATTTTCAGGCGTTGCAACTAATGAAAAACTGTTTTTT.

This clonotype was found many times. This rearrangement joins TRBV7-9 to TRBJ2-7; 9 bases fit TRBD1. The trim removed 2 bases at V and 2 bases at J, leaving 7 bases unmatched. The germline CDR1 and CDR2 sequences are SEHNR and FQNEAQ (reference sequence). CDR3 size: 16 residues. CDR3 region: CASSLSWTGDTYEQYF. For the CDR3, the DNA is TGTGCCAGCAGCTTAAGTTGGACAGGGGACACCTACGAGCAGTACTTC.

As for this clonotype: At one end the junction does not follow the germline gene, possibly because of a read error. The CDR3 coding sequence is TGTGCCACCAGCAAAGATCGGGCTAGCGAATTGACCGGGGAGCTTTTTTTT. Translating it yields CATSKDRASELTGELFF. This chain uses TRBV15 with TRBJ2-2; a possible D gene is TRBD2 (6 bases). CDR3 length: 17 amino acids. Germline assignment: CDR1 LNHNV and CDR2 YYDKDF (reference sequence).

This clonotype was seen repeatedly, ten times or more. The V gene is TRBV5-1, the J gene TRBJ1-2; the D gene is possibly TRBD1 (5 bases). Trimming took off 4 bases at V and 5 bases at J, with 24 bases between the two ends. Germline V CDR1 and CDR2: SGHRS, YFSETQ. The CDR3 sequence is 17 residues long. CDR3 loop: CASSATGTSTLMYGYTF. The CDR3 DNA reads as TGCGCCAGCAGCGCAACCGGGACTAGCACCTTGATGTATGGCTACACCTTC.

The sample holds many counts of this clonotype. V gene TRBV9 combines with J gene TRBJ2-3, with 8 bases lining up with TRBD2. Germline CDR1 and CDR2: SGDLS and YYNGEE. After removal of 4 bases from V and 2 bases from J, the junction contained 9 bases not matched to a gene. The CDR3 runs 16 residues. The CDR3 DNA reads as TGTGCCAGCAGCTCGCGCTCTAGCGGGTTCACAGATACGCAGTATTTT. It codes for CASSSRSSGFTDTQYF.

This clonotype was picked up many times. V is TRBV6-5 and J is TRBJ1-1; 9 bases align to TRBD1. The V gene end was trimmed by 2 bases and the J gene end by 4 bases; junction bases not matched to a gene: 5. Germline CDR1 MNHEY, CDR2 SVGAGI. There are 15 residues in the CDR3. This chain's CDR3 is CASSYRDRASTEAFF. The DNA of the CDR3 is TGTGCCAGCAGTTACCGGGACAGGGCTAGCACTGAAGCTTTCTTT.

This clonotype is medium-sized by share. This chain uses TRBV7-8 with TRBJ2-7, with D uncertain. The CDR3 has 14 residues. Trimming left V 5 bases short and J 5 bases short, with 16 bases between. CDR1 is SGHVS, CDR2 FQNEAQ, per germline. As DNA, the CDR3 is TGTGCCAGCAGCCCTCAGACCGGGCCCCACGAGCAGTACTTC. Amino acids: CASSPQTGPHEQYF.

The rearrangement links TRBV3-1 to TRBJ2-3, with unresolved D. CDR1 and CDR2 (germline): LGHDT, YNNKEL (reference sequence). Trimming removed 11 bases at V and 2 bases at J, with 20 bases between. The CDR3 sequence is 15 residues long. The CDR3 DNA sequence: TGTGCCTCCACCCCGCGCTGGGTTAACACAGATACGCAGTATTTT. Protein product: CASTPRWVNTDTQYF.

By its share, this clonotype is medium-sized. The chain uses TRBV20-1 and TRBJ2-1; D uncertain. The V end lost 4 bases, the J end lost 6 bases, and 16 bases lay between the germline ends. The CDR3 spans 14 residues. Germline CDR1 DFQATT, CDR2 SNEGSKA (reference sequence). CDR3 sequence (DNA): TGCAGTGCTAAATCAGCGCCCAGGCTCAATGAGCAGTTCTTC. Amino acid sequence: CSAKSAPRLNEQFF.

This clonotype is labeled as medium-sized. The V call is TRBV12-3 or TRBV12-4, the J call TRBJ2-3; 10 bases fit TRBD2. This CDR3 contains 15 residues. Trimming removed 7 bases from V and 6 bases from J; junction bases left unmatched: 10. This CDR3 is CASTPGLAGADTQYF. The CDR3 coding sequence is TGTGCCAGCACCCCGGGTCTAGCGGGAGCGGATACGCAGTATTTT.

This clonotype was counted ten times or more. V gene TRBV19 combines with J gene TRBJ1-4; 7 nucleotides line up with TRBD1. This CDR3 is 16 amino acids long. Germline loops: CDR1 LNHDA, CDR2 SQIVND (reference sequence). V dropped 5 bases and J dropped 0; count of bases not matched to a gene: 6. CDR3 sequence: CASSPRQGSTNEKLFF. Written as DNA, the CDR3 is TGTGCCAGTAGTCCCCGACAGGGATCAACTAATGAAAAACTGTTTTTT.

There are many counts of this clonotype. This rearrangement joins TRBV11-1 to TRBJ2-7; the match to TRBD1 covers 10 bases. With 4 bases clipped from V and 0 bases from J, the junction kept 3 bases outside the gene matches. Germline assignment: CDR1 SGHAT and CDR2 FQDESV (reference sequence). The CDR3 consists of 15 residues. The CDR3 DNA sequence: TGTGCCAGCAGCTCGACAGGGGGCGCCTCCTACGAGCAGTACTTC. Translated, it gives CASSSTGGASYEQYF. Full variable domain (outside the CDR3, taken from reference TRBV11-1 and TRBJ2-7): EAEVAQSPRYKITEKSQAVAFWCDPISGHATLYWYRQILGQGPELLVQFQDESVVDDSQLPKDRFSAERLKGVDSTLKIQPAELGDSAMYLCASSSTGGASYEQYFGPGTRLTVT.

This clonotype was detected many times. The chain links TRBV25-1 to TRBJ1-4; maybe TRBD1 (6 bases). Deletions cut 3 bases from V and 7 bases from J, with 15 bases between. In germline, CDR1 is MGHDK, CDR2 SYGVNS. The CDR3 is 15 residues long. The CDR3 DNA reads TGTGCCAGCAGTGAGATTGGGGGCAGGGCTGAAAAACTGTTTTTT. Residues: CASSEIGGRAEKLFF. Full variable domain (remainder filled in from reference TRBV25-1 and TRBJ1-4): EADIYQTPRYLVIGTGKKITLECSQTMGHDKMYWYQQDPGMELHLIHYSYGVNSTEKGDLSSESTVSRIRTEHFPLTLESARPSHTSQYLCASSEIGGRAEKLFFGSGTQLSVL.

V gene TRBV12-3 or TRBV12-4 combines with J gene TRBJ1-1; D uncertain. This CDR3 contains 12 residues. CDR3 region: CTRCPAGTEAFF. DNA for the CDR3: TGTACCCGCTGCCCCGCAGGCACTGAAGCTTTCTTT.

This clonotype has ten or more counts. The V gene is TRBV28, the J gene TRBJ2-7, with 7 bases fitting TRBD2. The CDR3 runs to 15 residues. CDR1 and CDR2 (germline): MDHEN, SYDVKM. V was clipped by 5 bases and J by 3 bases; unmatched bases: 10. CDR3 sequence (DNA): TGTGCCAGCAGTCCCTCTATGACTAGCATCTACGAGCAGTACTTC. Translating gives CASSPSMTSIYEQYF. The complete variable domain, with remaining parts taken from reference TRBV28 and TRBJ2-7, reads DVKVTQSSRYLVKRTGEKVFLECVQDMDHENMFWYRQDPGLGLRLIYFSYDVKMKEKGDIPEGYSVSREKKERFSLILESASTNQTSMYLCASSPSMTSIYEQYFGPGTRLTVT.

Relative to its sample, this clonotype is hyperexpanded. V is TRBV7-9 and J is TRBJ2-7, with D hard to call. Trimming pared 4 bases from V and 1 base from J, leaving 8 bases between. CDR1 and CDR2 (germline): SEHNR, FQNEAQ (reference sequence). This CDR3 contains 13 residues. The DNA of the CDR3 is TGTGCCAGCAGCTCAAGAGTTTCCTACGAGCAGTACTTC. It encodes CASSSRVSYEQYF.

This clonotype showed up many times. The chain is built from TRBV30 and TRBJ1-3; no firm D call. Deletions cut 4 bases from V and 0 bases from J, with 4 bases between. CDR3 length equals 12 residues. Germline CDR1 reads GTSNPN; CDR2 reads SVGIG (reference sequence). CDR3 loop: CAWTLSGNTIYF. In DNA, the CDR3 is TGTGCCTGGACTCTCTCTGGAAACACCATATATTTT.

This clonotype has ten or more counts. The chain links TRBV7-2 to TRBJ1-2; no clear D gene. The length of the CDR3 is 14 residues. The germline V gene encodes CDR1 SGHTA and CDR2 FQGNSA. V gave up 2 bases and J gave up 2 bases, with 9 bases separating them. Here the CDR3 DNA reads TGTGCCAGCAGCTTATTGAGACGGAACTATGGCTACACCTTC. As protein: CASSLLRRNYGYTF.

This clonotype occurred many times. This chain connects TRBV7-6 to TRBJ2-7, with no clear D. Germline V gene lookup returns CDR1 SGHVS and CDR2 FNYEAQ. CDR3 length: 13 residues. The V and J ends lost 1 base and 3 bases respectively, with 7 bases between them. The CDR3 nucleotides read TGTGCCAGCAGCTTAGAGGTTGGCTACGAGCAGTACTTC. Its translation: CASSLEVGYEQYF. Looking up the rest from reference TRBV7-6 and TRBJ2-7 gives the full variable domain: GAGVSQSPRYKVTKRGQDVALRCDPISGHVSLYWYRQALGQGPEFLTYFNYEAQQDKSGLPNDRFSAERPEGSISTLTIQRTEQRDSAMYRCASSLEVGYEQYFGPGTRLTVT.

There are many counts of this clonotype. This chain uses TRBV6-1 with TRBJ1-1; weak D call: TRBD1 (6 bases). The CDR3 is made up of 16 amino acids. V lost 5 bases and J lost 0, with 16 bases in between. Germline loops: CDR1 MNHNS, CDR2 SASEGT. The CDR3 is CASSKGDGYLNTEAFF. The CDR3 nucleotides read TGTGCCAGCAGTAAGGGGGACGGCTACTTGAACACTGAAGCTTTCTTT.

The sample holds many counts of this clonotype. The chain couples TRBV7-9 to TRBJ1-6, with D perhaps matching TRBD1 (5 bases). This CDR3 has 15 residues. V lost 1 base to trimming and J lost 9 bases, with 13 bases between them. Per germline, CDR1 SEHNR and CDR2 FQNEAQ (reference sequence). The CDR3 coding sequence is TGTGCCAGCAGCTTAGTCGGGGGAAGTTTTTCACCCCTCCACTTT. Its translation: CASSLVGGSFSPLHF.

This clonotype has ten or more counts. This chain links TRBV7-9 with TRBJ2-3, with D possibly being TRBD2 (6 bases). Trimming removed 3 bases at V and 3 bases at J, with 13 bases between. Germline V lookup: CDR1 SEHNR, CDR2 FQNEAQ (reference sequence). The CDR3 is 15 residues long. The CDR3 region is CASSFRGSPTDTQYF. DNA for the CDR3: TGTGCCAGCAGCTTTCGGGGGAGCCCTACAGATACGCAGTATTTT.